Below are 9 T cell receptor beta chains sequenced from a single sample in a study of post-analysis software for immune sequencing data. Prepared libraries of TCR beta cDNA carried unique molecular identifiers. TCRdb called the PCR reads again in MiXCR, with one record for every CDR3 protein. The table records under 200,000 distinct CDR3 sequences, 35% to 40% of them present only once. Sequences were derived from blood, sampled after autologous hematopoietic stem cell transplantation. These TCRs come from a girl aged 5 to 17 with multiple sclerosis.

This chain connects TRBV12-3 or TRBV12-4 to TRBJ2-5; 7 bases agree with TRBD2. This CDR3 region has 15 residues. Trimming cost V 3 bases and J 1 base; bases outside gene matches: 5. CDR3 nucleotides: TGTGCCAGCAGTTTCTTTCCTAGCGGCCAAGAGACCCAGTACTTC. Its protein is CASSFFPSGQETQYF.

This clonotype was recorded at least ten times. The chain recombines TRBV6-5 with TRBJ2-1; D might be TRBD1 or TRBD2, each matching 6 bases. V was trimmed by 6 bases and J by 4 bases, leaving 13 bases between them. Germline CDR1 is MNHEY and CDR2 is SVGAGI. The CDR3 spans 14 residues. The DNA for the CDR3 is TGTGCCAGCAGGAACAGGGACTCGTACAATGAGCAGTTCTTC. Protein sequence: CASRNRDSYNEQFF.

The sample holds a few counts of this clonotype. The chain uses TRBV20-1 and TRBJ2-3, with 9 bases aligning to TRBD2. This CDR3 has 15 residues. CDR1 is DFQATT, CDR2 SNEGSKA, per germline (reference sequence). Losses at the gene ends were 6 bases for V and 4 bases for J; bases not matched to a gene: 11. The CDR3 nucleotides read TGCAGTGCCACCACTCTGCGGGAGGGTTCAGATACGCAGTATTTT. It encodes CSATTLREGSDTQYF.

CDR3 sequence (DNA): TGTGCCAGCAGCTTACTAATCCCGGACAGGGGGCGCCACGAGCAGTACTTC. Amino acids: CASSLLIPDRGRHEQYF. The chain joins TRBV11-2 to TRBJ2-7; 11 nucleotides align to TRBD1. With 2 bases clipped from V and 5 bases from J, the junction kept 11 bases outside the gene matches. CDR3 length: 17 amino acids. Germline V gives CDR1 SGHAT, CDR2 FQNNGV.

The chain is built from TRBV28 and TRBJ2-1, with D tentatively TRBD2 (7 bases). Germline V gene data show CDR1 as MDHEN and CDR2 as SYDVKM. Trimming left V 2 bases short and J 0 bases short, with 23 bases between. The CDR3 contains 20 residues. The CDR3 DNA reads TGTGCCAGCAGTTTAAGGGGGGGGGGATTTGACAGCCGCTCCTACAATGAGCAGTTCTTC. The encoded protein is CASSLRGGGFDSRSYNEQFF.

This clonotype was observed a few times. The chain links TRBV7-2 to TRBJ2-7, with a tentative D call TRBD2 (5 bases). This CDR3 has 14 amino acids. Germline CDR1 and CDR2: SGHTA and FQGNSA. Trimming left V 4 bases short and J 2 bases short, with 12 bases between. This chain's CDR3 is CASSSLLDPYEQYF. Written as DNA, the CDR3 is TGTGCCAGCAGCTCCCTACTAGACCCCTACGAGCAGTACTTC.

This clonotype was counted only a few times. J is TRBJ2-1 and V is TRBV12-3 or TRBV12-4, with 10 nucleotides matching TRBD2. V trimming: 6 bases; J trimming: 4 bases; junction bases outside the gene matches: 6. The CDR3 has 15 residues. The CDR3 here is CASSVLAGKYNEQFF. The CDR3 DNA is TGTGCCAGCAGCGTACTAGCGGGGAAATACAATGAGCAGTTCTTC.

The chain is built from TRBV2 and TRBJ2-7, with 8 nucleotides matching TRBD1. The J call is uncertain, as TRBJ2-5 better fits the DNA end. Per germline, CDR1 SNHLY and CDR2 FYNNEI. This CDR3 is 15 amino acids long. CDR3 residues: CASSLSQGAPGTQYF. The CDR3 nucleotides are TGTGCCAGCAGTTTGTCTCAGGGGGCACCGGGGACCCAGTACTTC.

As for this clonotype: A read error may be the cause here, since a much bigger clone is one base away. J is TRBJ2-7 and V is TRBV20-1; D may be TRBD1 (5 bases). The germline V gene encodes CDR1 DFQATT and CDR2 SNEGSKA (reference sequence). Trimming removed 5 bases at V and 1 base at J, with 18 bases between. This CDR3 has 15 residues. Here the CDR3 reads CSAELHGRQSYEQYF. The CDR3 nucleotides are TGCAGTGCTGAGCTACACGGGCGACAGTCCTACGAGCAGTACTTC.